A single TCR beta chain is shown here with its context. Original processing methods: Estimated nucleated cell counts came from reference gene primer amplification. Method: immunoSEQ multiplex PCR; TCRdb's copy keeps in-frame clones and lacks some. Clone size and V and J calls were adopted from that table, with D and trimming inferred from the DNA. The sample yields around 200,000 clones, about four fifths seen once. These data originate in a study of blood T cell repertoires in COVID-19. Overall study context: Acute and convalescent COVID-19 samples came from the United States, Italy and Spain. T cells, B-cell-depleted T cells, or PBMCs provided the cDNA or gDNA that served as material.

V shed 4 bases, J shed 6 bases, and the junction held 5 bases outside the gene matches. The length of the CDR3 is 14 residues. CDR1 SGHNT and CDR2 YYREEE come from the germline V gene (reference sequence). What was sequenced was peripheral blood. The chain joins TRBV5-4 to TRBJ2-2, with 8 bases that match TRBD2. The TCR comes from a man aged 45-65 years with active or convalescent COVID-19. The CDR3 bases are TGTGCCAGCAGCGCCGGACTAGCCTCCGGGGAGCTGTTTTTT. Its protein is CASSAGLASGELFF.